The entry below gives a single T cell receptor (beta chain) sequence along with its context. Its cognate antigen is unknown. This sample stems from a study of cytomegalovirus exposure and HLA in healthy donors. Study-level background: Researchers previously reported finding 100 million or so unique TCR beta sequences from approximately 190 million T cells.

PCR primers comprised 60 Vbeta and 13 Jbeta primers. TCRdb's table, derived via immunoSEQ multiplex PCR, lists solely in-frame clones and lacks some. The data contain 140,000 to 150,000 clones, about 73% of them singletons. Broader study findings: V- and J-gene trimming in TCR beta was tied to a missense DCLRE1C variant by an analysis performed later. Reportedly, diagnosis of cytomegalovirus status by the classifier showed high specificity and sensitivity.

Every donor was a healthy person donating bone marrow. This CDR3 contains 15 residues. Per the germline V gene, CDR1 is KGHSH and CDR2 is LQKENI. The V and J ends lost 2 bases and 3 bases respectively, with 13 bases between them. Sequencing was carried out using PBMCs. The chain is built from TRBV18 and TRBJ1-2; the D gene is possibly TRBD1 (6 bases). The receptor was isolated from a man in his forties in good health and CMV-seropositive. The CDR3 DNA is TGTGCCAGCTCACCAGGGAGTCAGGGGTACTATGGCTACACCTTC. It encodes CASSPGSQGYYGYTF.